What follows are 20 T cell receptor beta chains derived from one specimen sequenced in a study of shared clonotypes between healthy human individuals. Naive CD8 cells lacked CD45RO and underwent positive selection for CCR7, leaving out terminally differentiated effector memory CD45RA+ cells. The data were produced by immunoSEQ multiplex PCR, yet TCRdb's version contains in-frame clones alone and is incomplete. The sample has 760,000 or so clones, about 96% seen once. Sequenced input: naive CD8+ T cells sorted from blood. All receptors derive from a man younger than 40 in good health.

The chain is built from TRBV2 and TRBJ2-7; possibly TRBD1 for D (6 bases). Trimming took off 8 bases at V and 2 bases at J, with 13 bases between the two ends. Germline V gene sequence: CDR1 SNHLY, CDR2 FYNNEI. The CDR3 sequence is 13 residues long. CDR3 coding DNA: TGTGCCAGCCTTGACAGGTATACCTACGAGCAGTACTTC. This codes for CASLDRYTYEQYF.

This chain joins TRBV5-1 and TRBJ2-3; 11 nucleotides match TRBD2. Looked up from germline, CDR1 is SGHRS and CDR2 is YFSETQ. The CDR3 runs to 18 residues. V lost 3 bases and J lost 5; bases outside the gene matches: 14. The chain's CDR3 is CASSYPPQTSGIGDTQYF. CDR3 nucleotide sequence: TGCGCCAGCAGCTACCCCCCACAGACTAGCGGGATAGGAGATACGCAGTATTTT.

The CDR3 DNA reads TGTGCCTGGGACCCCGGGATGGGATACGAGCAGTACTTC. Translation: CAWDPGMGYEQYF. This chain connects TRBV30 to TRBJ2-7, with D possibly TRBD2 on 5 matching bases. This CDR3 is built from 13 residues. Trimming took 5 bases from V and 4 from J, leaving 15 bases between them. In germline, CDR1 is GTSNPN, CDR2 SVGIG (reference sequence).

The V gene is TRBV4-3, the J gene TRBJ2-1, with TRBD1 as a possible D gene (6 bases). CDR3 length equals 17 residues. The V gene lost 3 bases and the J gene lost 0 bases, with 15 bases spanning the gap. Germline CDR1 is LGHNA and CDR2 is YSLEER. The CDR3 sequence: CASSQGQGIGSYNEQFF. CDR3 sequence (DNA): TGCGCCAGCAGCCAGGGGCAGGGGATCGGCTCCTACAATGAGCAGTTCTTC.

The CDR3 here is CASSALDYNEQFF. CDR3 coding DNA: TGCGCCAGTAGTGCCCTAGACTACAATGAGCAGTTCTTC. The chain is built from TRBV5-1 and TRBJ2-1; D not resolved. Trimming removed 8 bases from V and 3 bases from J, with 12 bases in between. There are 13 residues in the CDR3. Germline CDR1 and CDR2: SGHRS and YFSETQ.

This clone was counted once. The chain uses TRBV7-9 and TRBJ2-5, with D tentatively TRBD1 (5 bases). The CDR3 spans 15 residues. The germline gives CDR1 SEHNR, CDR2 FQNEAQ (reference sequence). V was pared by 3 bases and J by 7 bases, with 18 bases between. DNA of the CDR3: TGTGCCAGCAGCTTGTCGACAGCGCCCTCGGGGACCCAGTACTTC. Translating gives CASSLSTAPSGTQYF.

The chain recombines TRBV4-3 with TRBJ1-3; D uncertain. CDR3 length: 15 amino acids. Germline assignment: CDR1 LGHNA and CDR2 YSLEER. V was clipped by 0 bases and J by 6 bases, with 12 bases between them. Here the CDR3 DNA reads TGCGCCAGCAGCCAAGATTGGGCAGAAATAAACACCATATATTTT. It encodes CASSQDWAEINTIYF.

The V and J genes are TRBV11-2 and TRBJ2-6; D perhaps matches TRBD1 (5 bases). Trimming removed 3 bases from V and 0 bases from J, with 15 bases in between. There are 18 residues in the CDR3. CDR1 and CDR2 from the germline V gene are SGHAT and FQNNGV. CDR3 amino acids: CASSFGRDIISGANVLTF. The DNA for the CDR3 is TGTGCCAGCAGCTTTGGCAGGGATATTATCTCTGGGGCCAACGTCCTGACTTTC. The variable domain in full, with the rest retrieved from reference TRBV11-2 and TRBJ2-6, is EAGVAQSPRYKIIEKRQSVAFWCNPISGHATLYWYQQILGQGPKLLIQFQNNGVVDDSQLPKDRFSAERLKGVDSTLKIQPAKLEDSAVYLCASSFGRDIISGANVLTFGAGSRLTVL.

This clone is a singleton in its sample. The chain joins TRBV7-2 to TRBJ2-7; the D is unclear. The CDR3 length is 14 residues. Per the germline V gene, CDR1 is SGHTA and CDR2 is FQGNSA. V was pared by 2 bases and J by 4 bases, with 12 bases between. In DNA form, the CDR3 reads TGTGCCAGCAGCTTAATGGGTTGGCCTTACGAGCAGTACTTC. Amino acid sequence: CASSLMGWPYEQYF.

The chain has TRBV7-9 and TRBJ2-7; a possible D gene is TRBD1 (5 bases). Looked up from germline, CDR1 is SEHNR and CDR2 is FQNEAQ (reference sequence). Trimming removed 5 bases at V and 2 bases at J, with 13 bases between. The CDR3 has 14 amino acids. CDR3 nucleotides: TGTGCCAGCAGCCACAGGAACAGCACCTACGAGCAGTACTTC. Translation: CASSHRNSTYEQYF.

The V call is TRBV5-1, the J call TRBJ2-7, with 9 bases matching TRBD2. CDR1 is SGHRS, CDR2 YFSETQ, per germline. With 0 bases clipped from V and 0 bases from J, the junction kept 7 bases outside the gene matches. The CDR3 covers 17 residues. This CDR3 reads CASSLGLAGAISYEQYF. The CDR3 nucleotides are TGCGCCAGCAGCTTGGGGTTAGCGGGAGCCATCTCCTACGAGCAGTACTTC.

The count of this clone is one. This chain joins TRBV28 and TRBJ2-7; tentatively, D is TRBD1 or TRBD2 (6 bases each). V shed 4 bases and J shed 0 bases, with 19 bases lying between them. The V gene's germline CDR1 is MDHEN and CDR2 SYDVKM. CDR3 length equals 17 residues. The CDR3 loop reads CASSSLPGDRSSYEQYF. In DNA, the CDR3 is TGTGCCAGCAGTTCGCTTCCGGGAGACAGGAGCTCCTACGAGCAGTACTTC.

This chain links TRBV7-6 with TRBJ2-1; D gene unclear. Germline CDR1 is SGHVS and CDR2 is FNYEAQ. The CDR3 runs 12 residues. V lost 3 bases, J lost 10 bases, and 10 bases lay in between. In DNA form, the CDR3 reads TGTGCCAGCAGCTTCGGTGAGATCGAGCAGTTCTTC. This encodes CASSFGEIEQFF.

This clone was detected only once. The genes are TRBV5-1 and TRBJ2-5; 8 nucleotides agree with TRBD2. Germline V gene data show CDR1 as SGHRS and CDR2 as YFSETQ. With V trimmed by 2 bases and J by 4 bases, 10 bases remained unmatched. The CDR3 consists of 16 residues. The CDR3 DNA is TGCGCCAGCAGCTTCGGCGGAGCGGGAGTAGGAGAGACCCAGTACTTC. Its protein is CASSFGGAGVGETQYF.

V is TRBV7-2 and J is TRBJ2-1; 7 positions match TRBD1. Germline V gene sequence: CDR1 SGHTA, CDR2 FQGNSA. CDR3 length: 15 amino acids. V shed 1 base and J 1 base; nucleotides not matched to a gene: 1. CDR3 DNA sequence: TGTGCCAGCAGCTTAGACAGGGGTTCCTACAATGAGCAGTTCTTC. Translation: CASSLDRGSYNEQFF.

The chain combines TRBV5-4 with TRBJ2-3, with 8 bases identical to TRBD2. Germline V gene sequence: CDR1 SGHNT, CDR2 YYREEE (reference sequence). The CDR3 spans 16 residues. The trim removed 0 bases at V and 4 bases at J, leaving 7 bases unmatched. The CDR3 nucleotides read TGTGCCAGCAGCTTGGGAGGACTAGCCAGTTCAGATACGCAGTATTTT. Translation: CASSLGGLASSDTQYF.

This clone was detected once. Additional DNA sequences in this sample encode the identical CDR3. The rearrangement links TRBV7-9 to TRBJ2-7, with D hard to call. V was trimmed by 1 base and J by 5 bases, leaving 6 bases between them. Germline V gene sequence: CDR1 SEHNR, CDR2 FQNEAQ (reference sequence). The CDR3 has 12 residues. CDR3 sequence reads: CASSLVVDEQYF. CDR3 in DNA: TGTGCCAGCAGCTTAGTAGTAGACGAGCAGTACTTC.

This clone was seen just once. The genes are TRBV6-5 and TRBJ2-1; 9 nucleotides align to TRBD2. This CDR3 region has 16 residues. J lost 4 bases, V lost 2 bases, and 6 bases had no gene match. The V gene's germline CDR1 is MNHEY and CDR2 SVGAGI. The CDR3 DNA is TGTGCCAGCAGTTACGGTCCCCTAGCGGGATACAATGAGCAGTTCTTC. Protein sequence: CASSYGPLAGYNEQFF.

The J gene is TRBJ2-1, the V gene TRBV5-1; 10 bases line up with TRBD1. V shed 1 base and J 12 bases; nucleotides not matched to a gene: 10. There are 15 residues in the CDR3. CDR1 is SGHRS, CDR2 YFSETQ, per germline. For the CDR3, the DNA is TGCGCCAGCAGCTTGACCCCGGGACAGGGGAAGGGGCAGTTCTTC. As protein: CASSLTPGQGKGQFF.

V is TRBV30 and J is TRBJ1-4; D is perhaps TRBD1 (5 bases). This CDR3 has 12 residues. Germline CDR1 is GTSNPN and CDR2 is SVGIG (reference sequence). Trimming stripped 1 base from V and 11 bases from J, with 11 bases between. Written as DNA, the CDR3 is TGTGCCTGGAGTGGCCGGGACGGTAAACTGTTTTTT. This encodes CAWSGRDGKLFF. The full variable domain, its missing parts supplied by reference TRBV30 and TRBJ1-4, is SQTIHQWPATLVQPVGSPLSLECTVEGTSNPNLYWYRQAAGRGLQLLFYSVGIGQISSEVPQNLSASRPQDRQFILSSKKLLLSDSGFYLCAWSGRDGKLFFGSGTQLSVL.